Described below is a single TCR beta chain sequence and its context. Its antigen is currently unknown. TCRdb's table, derived via immunoSEQ multiplex PCR, lists solely in-frame clones and lacks some. Here the sample spans hundreds of thousands of clones, more than 85% being singletons. CDR1 SQVTM and CDR2 ANQGSEA come from the germline V gene. V was pared by 8 bases and J by 7 bases, with 13 bases of the junction left unmatched. This CDR3 has 14 residues. This sample is drawn from a study of cytomegalovirus exposure and HLA in healthy donors. Study results and caveats: Most TCR sequences were seen very rarely across donors, but some public TCRs occurred in many. Cytomegalovirus-associated status was assigned to approximately 160 TCR beta chains.

The sequencing sample was made of PBMCs. The receptor's source is a man aged 18 to 30 in good health and CMV-seropositive. J is TRBJ2-1 and V is TRBV29-1, with 8 bases aligning to TRBD2. CDR3 region: CSSTGGLVWNEQFF. The CDR3 region has the DNA TGCAGCTCTACGGGGGGACTAGTATGGAATGAGCAGTTCTTC.